This paragraph covers one T cell receptor (beta chain) sequence. The source of the sample is a study of blood T cell repertoires in COVID-19. V lost 11 bases and J lost 3, with 14 bases in between. This CDR3 spans 13 amino acids. Germline V lookup: CDR1 LNHDA, CDR2 SQIVND (reference sequence). In the study's own analysis: Estimation of nucleated cell counts relied on the amplification of reference gene primers. The table came from immunoSEQ multiplex PCR; TCRdb's copy has only in-frame clones and leaves some out. V and J calls and clone size come straight from that table; D and trimming were deduced from the DNA. The table includes about 200,000 clones, about 82% detected once.

This clonotype was sampled from a man between 35 and 55 years old with acute COVID-19. The chain uses TRBV19 and TRBJ1-3; possible D gene TRBD1, 6 bases. Material for sequencing was PBMCs or T cells enriched from blood (not recorded which). The CDR3 DNA is TGTGCCGCCGGTGAACAGGGTGGAAACACCATATATTTT. Protein product: CAAGEQGGNTIYF.